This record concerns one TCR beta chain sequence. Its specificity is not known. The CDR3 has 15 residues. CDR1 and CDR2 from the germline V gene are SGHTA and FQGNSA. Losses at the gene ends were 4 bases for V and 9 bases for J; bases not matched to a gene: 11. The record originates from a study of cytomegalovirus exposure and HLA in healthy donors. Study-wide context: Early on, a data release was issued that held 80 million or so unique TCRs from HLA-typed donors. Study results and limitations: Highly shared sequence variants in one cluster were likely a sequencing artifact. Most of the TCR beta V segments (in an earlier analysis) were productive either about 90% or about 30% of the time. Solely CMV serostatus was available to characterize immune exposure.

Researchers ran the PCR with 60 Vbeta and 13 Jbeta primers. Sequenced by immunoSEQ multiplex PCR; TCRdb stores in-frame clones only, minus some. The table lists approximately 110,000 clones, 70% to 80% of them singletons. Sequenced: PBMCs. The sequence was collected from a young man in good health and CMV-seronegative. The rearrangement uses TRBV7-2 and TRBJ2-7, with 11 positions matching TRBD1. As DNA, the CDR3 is TGTGCCAGCAGCTGGGACGGGACAGGGGGTACCGTGCAGTACTTC. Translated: CASSWDGTGGTVQYF.